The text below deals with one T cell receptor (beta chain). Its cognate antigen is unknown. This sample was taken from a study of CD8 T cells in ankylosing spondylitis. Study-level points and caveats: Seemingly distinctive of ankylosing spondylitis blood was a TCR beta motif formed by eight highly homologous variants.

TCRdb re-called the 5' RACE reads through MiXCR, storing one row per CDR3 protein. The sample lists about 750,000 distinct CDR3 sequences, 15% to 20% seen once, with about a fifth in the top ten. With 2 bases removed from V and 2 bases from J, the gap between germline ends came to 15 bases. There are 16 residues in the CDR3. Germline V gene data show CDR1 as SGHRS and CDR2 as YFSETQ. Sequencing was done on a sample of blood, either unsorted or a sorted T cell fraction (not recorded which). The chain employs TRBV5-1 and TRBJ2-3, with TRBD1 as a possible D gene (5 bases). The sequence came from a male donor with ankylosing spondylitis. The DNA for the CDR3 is TGCGCCAGCAGCTTCAAGGAAAGGGGTAACACAGATACGCAGTATTTT. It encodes CASSFKERGNTDTQYF.